The clone carrying this TCR beta chain has a handful of counts. The antigen is not known. The sample belongs to a study of CD8+ T cells in alopecia areata. Study as a whole: Severity in treated patients was scored by percentage of scalp area affected.

General observations from the study: Treatment with tofacitinib significantly lowered scalp clonality and reduced expanded CD8+ clones among the top 100. Greater clonality was observed in lesional scalp samples, especially alopecia totalis/universalis, versus normal scalp. In scalp and blood, many expanded lesional clones persisted during tofacitinib.

Treatment given: oral pan-JAK inhibitor, 5-10 mg twice daily. The authors extracted RNA and reverse transcribed it into cDNA as the sequencing template. Repertoires were generated with immunoSEQ multiplex PCR, while TCRdb's copy carries only in-frame clones and drops some. Among 180,000 or so clones listed, about 47% were seen once. Sequenced here: CD8+ T cells sorted from blood, sampled between weeks 51 and 52, from a patient treated with tofacitinib. This TCR was sampled from a human donor with alopecia areata.

The CDR3 here is CASSAPDHRGTGELFF. Written as DNA, the CDR3 is TGTGCCAGCAGTGCCCCGGATCACAGAGGGACCGGGGAGCTGTTTTTT. This chain links TRBV25-1 with TRBJ2-2, with D possibly being TRBD2 (5 bases). There are 16 residues in the CDR3. V lost 4 bases and J 5 bases, leaving 17 bases between the germline ends. The germline V gene has CDR1 MGHDK and CDR2 SYGVNS. The whole variable domain, remainder taken from reference TRBV25-1 and TRBJ2-2, is EADIYQTPRYLVIGTGKKITLECSQTMGHDKMYWYQQDPGMELHLIHYSYGVNSTEKGDLSSESTVSRIRTEHFPLTLESARPSHTSQYLCASSAPDHRGTGELFFGEGSRLTVL.